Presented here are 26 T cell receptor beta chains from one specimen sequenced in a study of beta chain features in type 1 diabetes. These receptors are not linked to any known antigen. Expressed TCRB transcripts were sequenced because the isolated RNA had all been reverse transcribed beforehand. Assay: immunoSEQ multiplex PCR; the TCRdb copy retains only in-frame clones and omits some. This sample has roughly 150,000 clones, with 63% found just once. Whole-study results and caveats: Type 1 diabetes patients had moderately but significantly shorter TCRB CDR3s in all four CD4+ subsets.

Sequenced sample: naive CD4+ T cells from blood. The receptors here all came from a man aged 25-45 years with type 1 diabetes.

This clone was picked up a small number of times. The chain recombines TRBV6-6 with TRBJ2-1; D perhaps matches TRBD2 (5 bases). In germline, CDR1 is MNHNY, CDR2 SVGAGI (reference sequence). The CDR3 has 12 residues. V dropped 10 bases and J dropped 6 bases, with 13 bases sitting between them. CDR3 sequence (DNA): TGTGCCACCAAGGGAGATTTCAATGAGCAGTTCTTC. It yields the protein CATKGDFNEQFF.

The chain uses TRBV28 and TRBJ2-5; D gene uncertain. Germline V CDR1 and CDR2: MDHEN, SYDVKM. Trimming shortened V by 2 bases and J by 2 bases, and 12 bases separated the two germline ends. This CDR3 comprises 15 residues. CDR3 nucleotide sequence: TGTGCCAGCAGTTTACAGACGGCCGTTCAAGAGACCCAGTACTTC. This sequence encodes CASSLQTAVQETQYF.

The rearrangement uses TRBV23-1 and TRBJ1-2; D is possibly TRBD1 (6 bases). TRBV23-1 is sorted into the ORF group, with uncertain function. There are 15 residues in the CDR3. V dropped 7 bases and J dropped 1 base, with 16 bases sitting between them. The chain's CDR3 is CASTSVGQLNYGYTF. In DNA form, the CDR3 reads TGCGCCAGCACCTCAGTAGGACAGCTTAACTATGGCTACACCTTC.

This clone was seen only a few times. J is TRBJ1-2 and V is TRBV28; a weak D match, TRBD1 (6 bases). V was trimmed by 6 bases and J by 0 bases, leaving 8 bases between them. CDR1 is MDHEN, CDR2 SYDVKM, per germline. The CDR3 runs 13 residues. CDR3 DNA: TGTGCCAGCAGCCAGGGGACTAACTATGGCTACACCTTC. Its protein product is CASSQGTNYGYTF.

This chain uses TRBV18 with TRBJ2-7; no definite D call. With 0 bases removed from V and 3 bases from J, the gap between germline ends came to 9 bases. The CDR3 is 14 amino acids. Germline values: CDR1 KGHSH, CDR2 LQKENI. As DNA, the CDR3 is TGTGCCAGCTCACCACCGCAAGGTATCTACGAGCAGTACTTC. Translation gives CASSPPQGIYEQYF.

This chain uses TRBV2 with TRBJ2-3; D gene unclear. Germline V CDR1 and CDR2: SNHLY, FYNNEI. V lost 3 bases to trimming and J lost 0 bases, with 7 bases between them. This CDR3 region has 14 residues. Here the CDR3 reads CASSDLRSTDTQYF. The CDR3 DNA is TGTGCCAGCAGTGACCTTCGCAGCACAGATACGCAGTATTTT. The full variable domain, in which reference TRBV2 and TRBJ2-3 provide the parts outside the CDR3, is EPEVTQTPSHQVTQMGQEVILRCVPISNHLYFYWYRQILGQKVEFLVSFYNNEISEKSEIFDDQFSVERPDGSNFTLKIRSTKLEDSAMYFCASSDLRSTDTQYFGPGTRLTVL.

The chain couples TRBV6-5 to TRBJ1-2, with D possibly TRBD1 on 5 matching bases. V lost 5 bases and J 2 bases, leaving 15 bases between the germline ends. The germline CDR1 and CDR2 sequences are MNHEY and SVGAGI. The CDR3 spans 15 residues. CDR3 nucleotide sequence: TGTGCCAGCAGTCCTACCGCGGGACGGAACTATGGCTACACCTTC. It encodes CASSPTAGRNYGYTF.

The CDR3 spells CASSMDSSIQYF. CDR3 in DNA: TGTGCCAGCAGTATGGACAGTAGCATTCAGTACTTC. V and J are TRBV2 and TRBJ2-4; D is possibly TRBD1 (6 bases). The germline V and J ends were trimmed by 5 bases and 9 bases, with 11 bases remaining between them. Germline V gene sequence: CDR1 SNHLY, CDR2 FYNNEI. This CDR3 is built from 12 residues.

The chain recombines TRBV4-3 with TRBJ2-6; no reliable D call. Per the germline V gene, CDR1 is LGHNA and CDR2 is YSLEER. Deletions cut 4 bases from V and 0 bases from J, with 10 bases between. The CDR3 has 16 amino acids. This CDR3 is CASSRLTSSGANVLTF. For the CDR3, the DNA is TGCGCCAGCAGCCGGTTGACATCCTCTGGGGCCAACGTCCTGACTTTC.

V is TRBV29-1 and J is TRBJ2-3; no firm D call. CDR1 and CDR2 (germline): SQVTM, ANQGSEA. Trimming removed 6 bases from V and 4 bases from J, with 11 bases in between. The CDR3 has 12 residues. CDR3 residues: CSVIIFSDTQYF. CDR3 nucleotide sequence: TGCAGCGTCATCATATTCTCAGATACGCAGTATTTT.

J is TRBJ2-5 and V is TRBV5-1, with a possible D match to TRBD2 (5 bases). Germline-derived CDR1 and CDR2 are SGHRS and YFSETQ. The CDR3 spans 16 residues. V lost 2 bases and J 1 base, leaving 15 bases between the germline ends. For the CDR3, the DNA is TGCGCCAGCAGCTTCGGTAAAGGTCGGGGCCAAGAGACCCAGTACTTC. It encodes CASSFGKGRGQETQYF.

CDR3 sequence (DNA): TGTGCCAGTGGACTAGCGGGTAAACAAGAGACCCAGTACTTC. Protein sequence: CASGLAGKQETQYF. The rearrangement links TRBV7-6 to TRBJ2-5; 11 nucleotides line up with TRBD2. Germline CDR1 SGHVS, CDR2 FNYEAQ. The CDR3 sequence is 14 residues long. The trim removed 9 bases at V and 2 bases at J, leaving 5 bases unmatched. The full variable domain, in which reference TRBV7-6 and TRBJ2-5 provide the parts outside the CDR3, is GAGVSQSPRYKVTKRGQDVALRCDPISGHVSLYWYRQALGQGPEFLTYFNYEAQQDKSGLPNDRFSAERPEGSISTLTIQRTEQRDSAMYRCASGLAGKQETQYFGPGTRLLVL.

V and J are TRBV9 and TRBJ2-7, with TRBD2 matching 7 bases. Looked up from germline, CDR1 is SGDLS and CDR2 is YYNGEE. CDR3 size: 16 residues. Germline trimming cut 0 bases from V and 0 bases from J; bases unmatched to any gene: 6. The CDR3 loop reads CASSVGPAGSSYEQYF. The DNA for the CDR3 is TGTGCCAGCAGCGTAGGTCCAGCGGGGAGCTCCTACGAGCAGTACTTC.

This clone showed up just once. The CDR3 DNA sequence: TGTGCCTGGACTAACGGGCTAGGGACCGGGGAGCTGTTTTTT. Its translation is CAWTNGLGTGELFF. The chain uses TRBV30 and TRBJ2-2; D is unresolved. Germline V gene lookup returns CDR1 GTSNPN and CDR2 SVGIG (reference sequence). The CDR3 has 14 amino acids. V dropped 4 bases and J dropped 5 bases, with 14 bases sitting between them.

CDR3 nucleotides: TGCGCCAGCGGAGCTTCAGGGTGGGAGACCCAGTACTTC. Protein sequence: CASGASGWETQYF. The chain links TRBV10-2 to TRBJ2-5; tentatively, D is TRBD1 (5 bases). The germline gives CDR1 WSHSY, CDR2 SAAADI. V gave up 8 bases and J gave up 5 bases, with 15 bases separating them. The CDR3 consists of 13 residues.

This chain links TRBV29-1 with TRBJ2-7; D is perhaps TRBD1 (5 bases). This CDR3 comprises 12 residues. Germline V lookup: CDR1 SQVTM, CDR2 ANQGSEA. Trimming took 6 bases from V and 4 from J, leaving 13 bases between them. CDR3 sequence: CSVTKTGYEQYF. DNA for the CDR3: TGCAGCGTAACTAAAACAGGTTACGAGCAGTACTTC.

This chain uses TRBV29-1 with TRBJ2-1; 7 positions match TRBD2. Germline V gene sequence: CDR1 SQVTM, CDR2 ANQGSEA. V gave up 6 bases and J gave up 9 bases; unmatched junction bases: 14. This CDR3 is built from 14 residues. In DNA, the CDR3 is TGCAGCGTGGCACCTAGCGGACCTCCTTTTGAGCAGTTCTTC. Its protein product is CSVAPSGPPFEQFF.

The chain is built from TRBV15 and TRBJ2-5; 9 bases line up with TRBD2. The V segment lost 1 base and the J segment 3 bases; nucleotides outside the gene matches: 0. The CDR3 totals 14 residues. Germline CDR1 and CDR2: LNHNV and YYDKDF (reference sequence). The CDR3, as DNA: TGTGCCACCAGCAGAGGACTAGCGGAAGAGACCCAGTACTTC. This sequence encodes CATSRGLAEETQYF.

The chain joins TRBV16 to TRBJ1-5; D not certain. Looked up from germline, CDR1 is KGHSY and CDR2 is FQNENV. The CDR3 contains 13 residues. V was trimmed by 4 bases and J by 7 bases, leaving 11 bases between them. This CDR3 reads CASSRRAGQPQHF. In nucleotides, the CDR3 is TGTGCCAGCAGCCGCCGGGCCGGGCAGCCCCAGCATTTT.

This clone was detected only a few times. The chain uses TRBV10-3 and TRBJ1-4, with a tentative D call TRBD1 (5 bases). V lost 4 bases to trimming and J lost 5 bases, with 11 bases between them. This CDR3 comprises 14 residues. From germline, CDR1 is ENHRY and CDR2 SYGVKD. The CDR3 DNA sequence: TGTGCCATCAGTGGTGGGGACGGAAATGAAAAACTGTTTTTT. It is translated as CAISGGDGNEKLFF.

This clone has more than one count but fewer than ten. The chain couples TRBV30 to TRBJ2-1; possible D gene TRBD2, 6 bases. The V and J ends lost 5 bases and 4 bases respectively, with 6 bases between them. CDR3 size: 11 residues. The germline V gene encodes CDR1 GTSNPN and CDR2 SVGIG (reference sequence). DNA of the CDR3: TGTGCCTGGGCGGGGTACAATGAGCAGTTCTTC. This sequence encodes CAWAGYNEQFF.

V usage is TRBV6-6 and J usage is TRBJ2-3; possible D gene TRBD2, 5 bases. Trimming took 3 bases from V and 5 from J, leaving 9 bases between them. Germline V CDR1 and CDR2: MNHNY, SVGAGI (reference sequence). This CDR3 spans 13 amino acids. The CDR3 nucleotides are TGTGCCAGCAGTTATCAGGCGGGAGATACGCAGTATTTT. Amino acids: CASSYQAGDTQYF.

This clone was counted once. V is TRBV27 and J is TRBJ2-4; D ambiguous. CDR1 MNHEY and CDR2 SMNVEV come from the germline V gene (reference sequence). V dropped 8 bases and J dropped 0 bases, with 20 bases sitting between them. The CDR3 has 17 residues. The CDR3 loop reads CASAPGAPLLAKNIQYF. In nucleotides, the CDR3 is TGTGCCAGCGCCCCCGGAGCACCCTTATTAGCCAAAAACATTCAGTACTTC.

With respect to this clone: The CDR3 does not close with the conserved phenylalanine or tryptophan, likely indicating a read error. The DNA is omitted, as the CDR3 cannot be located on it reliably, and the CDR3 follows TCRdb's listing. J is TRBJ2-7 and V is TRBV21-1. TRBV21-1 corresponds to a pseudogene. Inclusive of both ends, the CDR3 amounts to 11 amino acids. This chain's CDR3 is CASSPRPRYSA.

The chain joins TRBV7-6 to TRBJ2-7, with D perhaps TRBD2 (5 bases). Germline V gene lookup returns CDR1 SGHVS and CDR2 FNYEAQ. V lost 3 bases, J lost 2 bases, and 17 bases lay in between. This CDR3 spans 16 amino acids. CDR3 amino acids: CASSFLRDRHPYEQYF. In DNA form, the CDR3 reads TGTGCCAGCAGCTTCCTCCGGGATCGTCACCCCTACGAGCAGTACTTC.

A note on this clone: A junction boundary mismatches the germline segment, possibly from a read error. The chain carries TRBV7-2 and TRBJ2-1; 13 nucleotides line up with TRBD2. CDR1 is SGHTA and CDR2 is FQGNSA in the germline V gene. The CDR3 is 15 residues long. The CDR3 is CASSSRTSGGRWDIF. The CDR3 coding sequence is TGTGCCAGCAGCTCCCGGACTAGCGGGGGACGCTGGGATATCTTC.